What follows are 8 T cell receptor beta chains derived from one specimen sequenced in a study of tumor-infiltrating lymphocytes in oesophageal squamous cell carcinoma. MiXCR, run by TCRdb on the PCR reads, gives a single entry per CDR3 protein. The top ten hold about 30% of the sample, which has fewer than 20,000 distinct CDR3 sequences, 40% to 55% seen once. Sequencing was performed on esophageal tumor tissue. These receptors all come from a male donor with esophageal squamous cell carcinoma.

Concerning this clonotype itself: This likely comes from a read error, as the CDR3 has no conserved phenylalanine or tryptophan at its end. No DNA is shown, since the ends of the CDR3 on it are uncertain; the CDR3 is the one TCRdb lists. This sequence joins TRBV6-1 and TRBJ2-7. Germline loops: CDR1 MNHNS, CDR2 SASEGT. From its first to its last residue, the CDR3 has 14 amino acids. CDR3 protein: CASRDGSYGYTFGS.

This clonotype qualifies as medium-sized (0.01 to 0.1%). The V gene is TRBV28, the J gene TRBJ2-7; TRBD1 matches 9 bases. Germline CDR1 is MDHEN and CDR2 is SYDVKM. This CDR3 spans 16 amino acids. V shed 5 bases, J shed 3 bases, and the junction held 11 bases outside the gene matches. CDR3 nucleotide sequence: TGTGCCAGCAGTCCCTATGCCGGGACAGGGAGCTACGAGCAGTACTTC. It specifies CASSPYAGTGSYEQYF.

This clonotype occurred a few times. V is TRBV19 and J is TRBJ2-7, with 9 bases that match TRBD1. Unmatched junction bases numbered 8, after V lost 1 base and J lost 1 base. The V gene's germline CDR1 is LNHDA and CDR2 SQIVND (reference sequence). The CDR3 is made up of 17 amino acids. CDR3 bases: TGTGCCAGTAGTATAGGTTCCGGGACAGGGATGTCCTACGAGCAGTACTTC. It specifies CASSIGSGTGMSYEQYF. The whole variable domain, remainder taken from reference TRBV19 and TRBJ2-7, is DGGITQSPKYLFRKEGQNVTLSCEQNLNHDAMYWYRQDPGQGLRLIYYSQIVNDFQKGDIAEGYSVSREKKESFPLTVTSAQKNPTAFYLCASSIGSGTGMSYEQYFGPGTRLTVT.

This clonotype has a single count. The J gene is TRBJ2-5, the V gene TRBV7-4; TRBD1 or TRBD2 may be the D gene (5 bases each). Trimming pared 3 bases from V and 4 bases from J, leaving 15 bases between. CDR3 length equals 15 residues. CDR1 is SGHVT and CDR2 is SQSDAQ in the germline V gene. CDR3 coding DNA: TGTGCCAGCAGCTTCGGGATTCCGGGACGAGAGACCCAGTACTTC. Amino acids: CASSFGIPGRETQYF. The full variable domain, its missing parts supplied by reference TRBV7-4 and TRBJ2-5, is GAGVSQSPRYKVAKRGRDVALRCDSISGHVTLYWYRQTLGQGSEVLTYSQSDAQRDKSGRPSGRFSAERPERSVSTLKIQRTEQGDSAVYLCASSFGIPGRETQYFGPGTRLLVL.

This clonotype was observed a few times. This chain links TRBV7-6 with TRBJ2-1; 8 nucleotides agree with TRBD2. Germline lookup yields CDR1 SGHVS and CDR2 FNYEAQ. CDR3 size: 16 residues. After removal of 5 bases from V and 8 bases from J, the junction contained 14 bases not matched to a gene. CDR3: CASSPSGGRLVDEQFF. DNA of the CDR3: TGTGCCAGCAGCCCCTCCGGCGGGAGGTTGGTGGATGAGCAGTTCTTC.

The chain has TRBV6-6 and TRBJ2-4, with a tentative D call TRBD1 (5 bases). The end of the DNA aligns better with TRBJ2-7, so the J call may be wrong. Germline CDR1 is MNHNY and CDR2 is SVGAGI (reference sequence). The CDR3 loop spans 14 amino acids. Written as DNA, the CDR3 is TGTGCCAGCAGTTACTCGGAAGCAGGGTACGAGCAGTACTTC. Its protein is CASSYSEAGYEQYF.

The V and J genes are TRBV18 and TRBJ2-2, with TRBD1 matching over 9 bases. The CDR3 contains 15 residues. Germline loops: CDR1 KGHSH, CDR2 LQKENI. Trimming at V came to 3 bases and at J to 5 bases, leaving 4 bases not matched to a gene. For the CDR3, the DNA is TGTGCCAGCTCACCGATTGGACAGGGGACCGGGGAGCTGTTTTTT. Protein: CASSPIGQGTGELFF.

This clonotype was seen ten or more times. The chain has TRBV6-1 and TRBJ2-7; tentatively, D is TRBD1 (5 bases). This CDR3 contains 14 residues. With 1 base removed from V and 5 bases from J, the gap between germline ends came to 12 bases. Germline CDR1 reads MNHNS; CDR2 reads SASEGT. CDR3 amino acids: CASSEGAGSNEQYF. The CDR3 bases are TGTGCCAGCAGTGAAGGGGCAGGGTCCAACGAGCAGTACTTC.